This T cell receptor beta chain was obtained from a study of neoadjuvant anti-PD-1 for oral cavity cancer. Whole-study context: Around day 43, patients without progression received a fourth nivolumab dose before surgery. Study observations and caveats: With a few patients per group, TCR findings need larger cohorts. Post-nivolumab, blood T cell clonality was significantly elevated in non-responders.

Time point given: after neoadjuvant nivolumab, at surgical resection. Stage II-IVA oral cavity squamous cell carcinoma was new and untreated by systemic or radiation therapy. On this clone itself: Its matching antigen is unknown.

Germline CDR1 reads GTSNPN; CDR2 reads SVGIG (reference sequence). The CDR3 length is 15 residues. V was cut by 0 bases and J by 0 bases, with 6 bases left in between. Clones were sequenced by immunoSEQ multiplex PCR, and TCRdb holds only the in-frame ones, with some missing. The repertoire consists of 55,000 to 80,000 clones, with about 90% occurring once and the leading ten covering roughly 2.9%. The input for sequencing was PBMCs, taken after nivolumab (anti-PD-1) treatment. The chain couples TRBV30 to TRBJ1-6; D is unclear. The receptor was isolated from a person aged 40 to 85 with oral cavity squamous cell carcinoma. The DNA of the CDR3 is TGTGCCTGGAGTGTCCTGAGCTCCTATAATTCACCCCTCCACTTT. It translates to CAWSVLSSYNSPLHF.